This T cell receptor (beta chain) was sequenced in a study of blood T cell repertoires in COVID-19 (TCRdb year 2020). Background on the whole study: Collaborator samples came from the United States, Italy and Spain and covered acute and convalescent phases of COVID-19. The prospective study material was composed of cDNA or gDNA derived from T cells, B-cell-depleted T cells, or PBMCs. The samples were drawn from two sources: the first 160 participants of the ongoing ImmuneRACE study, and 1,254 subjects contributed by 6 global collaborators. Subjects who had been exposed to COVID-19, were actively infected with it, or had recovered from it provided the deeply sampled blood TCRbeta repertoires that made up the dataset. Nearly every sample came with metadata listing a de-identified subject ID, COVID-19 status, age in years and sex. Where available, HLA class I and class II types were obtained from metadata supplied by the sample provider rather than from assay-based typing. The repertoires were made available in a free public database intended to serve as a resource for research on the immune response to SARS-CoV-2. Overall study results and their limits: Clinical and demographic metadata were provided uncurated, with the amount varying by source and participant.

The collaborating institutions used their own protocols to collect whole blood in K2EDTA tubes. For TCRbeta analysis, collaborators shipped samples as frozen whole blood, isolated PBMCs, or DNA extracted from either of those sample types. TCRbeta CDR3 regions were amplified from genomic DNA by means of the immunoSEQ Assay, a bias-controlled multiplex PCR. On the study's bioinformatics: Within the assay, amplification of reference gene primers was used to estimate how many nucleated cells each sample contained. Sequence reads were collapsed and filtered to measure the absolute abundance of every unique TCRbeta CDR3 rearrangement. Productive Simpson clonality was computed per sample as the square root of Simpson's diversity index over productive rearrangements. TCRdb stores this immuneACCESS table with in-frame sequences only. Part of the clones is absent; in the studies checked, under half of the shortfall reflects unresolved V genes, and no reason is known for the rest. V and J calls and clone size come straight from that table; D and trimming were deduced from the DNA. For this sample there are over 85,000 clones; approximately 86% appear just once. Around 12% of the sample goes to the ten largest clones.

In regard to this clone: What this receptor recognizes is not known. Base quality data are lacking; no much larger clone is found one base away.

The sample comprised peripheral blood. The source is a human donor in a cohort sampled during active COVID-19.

The CDR3 protein is CASSELWGVTHSYEQYF. The DNA sequence is TGTGCCAGCAGTGAATTATGGGGCGTCACTCACTCCTACGAGCAGTACTTC. The rearrangement joined TRBV6-1 to TRBJ2-7, and TRBD1 may be the D gene, going by 5 matching bases. For CDR1 and CDR2, the germline V gene lists MNHNS and SASEGT. V and J lose 2 bases and 0 bases, and a span of 17 bases separates them. Measured from the cysteine to the phenylalanine, the CDR3 is 17 residues long. Here the CDR3 DNA is all that survives: 51 bases in frame from base 1.